The sequence of this T cell receptor (beta chain) was determined in a study of cytomegalovirus exposure and HLA in healthy donors. Both 60 Vbeta primers and 13 Jbeta primers went into the PCR. The table came from immunoSEQ multiplex PCR; TCRdb's copy has only in-frame clones and leaves some out. The table lists around 140,000 clones, about 9.1% of them singletons, with roughly 7% in the top ten. In this sample, this clone turned up a few times. Its antigen is unidentified. Study-level results: Immune exposure information available was restricted to CMV serostatus.

The sequence came from a woman aged 40 to 50 in good health and CMV-seropositive. The specimen was PBMCs.

The CDR3 spells CASAVYNEQFF. DNA of the CDR3: TGTGCCAGTGCAGTTTACAATGAGCAGTTCTTC. The chain joins TRBV2 to TRBJ2-1; D ambiguous. Germline CDR1 reads SNHLY; CDR2 reads FYNNEI. The CDR3 is made up of 11 amino acids. Trimming removed 9 bases at V and 4 bases at J, with 7 bases between. Variable domain in full (rest from reference TRBV2 and TRBJ2-1): EPEVTQTPSHQVTQMGQEVILRCVPISNHLYFYWYRQILGQKVEFLVSFYNNEISEKSEIFDDQFSVERPDGSNFTLKIRSTKLEDSAMYFCASAVYNEQFFGPGTRLTVL.